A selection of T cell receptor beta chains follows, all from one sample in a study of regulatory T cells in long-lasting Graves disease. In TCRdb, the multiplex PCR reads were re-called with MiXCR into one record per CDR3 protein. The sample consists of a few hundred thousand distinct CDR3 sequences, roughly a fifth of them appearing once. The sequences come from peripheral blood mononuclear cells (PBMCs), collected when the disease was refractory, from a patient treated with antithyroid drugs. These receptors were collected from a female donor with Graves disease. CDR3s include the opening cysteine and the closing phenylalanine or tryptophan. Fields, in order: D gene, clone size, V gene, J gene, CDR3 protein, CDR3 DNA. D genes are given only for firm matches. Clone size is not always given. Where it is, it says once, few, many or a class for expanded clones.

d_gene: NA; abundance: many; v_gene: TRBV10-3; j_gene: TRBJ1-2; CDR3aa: CAISDNYGYTF; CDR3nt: TGTGCCATCAGTGATAACTATGGCTACACCTTC
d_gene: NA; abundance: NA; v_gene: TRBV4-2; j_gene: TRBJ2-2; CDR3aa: CASSQDIGGFGELFF; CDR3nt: TGTGCCAGCAGCCAAGATATCGGAGGATTCGGGGAGCTGTTTTTT
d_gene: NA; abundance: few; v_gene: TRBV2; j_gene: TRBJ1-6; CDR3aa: CASSSWGGNNSPLHF; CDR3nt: TGTGCCAGCAGCAGTTGGGGGGGAAATAATTCACCCCTCCACTTT
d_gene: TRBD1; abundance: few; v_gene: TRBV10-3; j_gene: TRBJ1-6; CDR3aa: CAISLQGTKDSPLHF; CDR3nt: TGTGCCATCAGTTTACAGGGGACTAAGGATTCACCCCTCCACTTT
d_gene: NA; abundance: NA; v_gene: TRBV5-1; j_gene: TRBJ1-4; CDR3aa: CASRGKSSGEDEKLFF; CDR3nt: TGCGCCAGCAGGGGGAAGAGCTCAGGAGAGGATGAAAAACTGTTTTTT
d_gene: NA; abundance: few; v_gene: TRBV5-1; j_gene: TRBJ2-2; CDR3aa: CASRGLPGEAGELFF; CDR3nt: TGCGCCAGCAGAGGACTCCCTGGGGAGGCCGGGGAGCTGTTTTTT
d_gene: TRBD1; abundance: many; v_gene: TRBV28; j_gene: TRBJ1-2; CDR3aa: CASSPRQGNYGYTF; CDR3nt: TGTGCCAGCAGTCCCAGACAGGGGAACTATGGCTACACCTTC
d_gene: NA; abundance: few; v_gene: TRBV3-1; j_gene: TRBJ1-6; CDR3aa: CASSQVTRSPLHF; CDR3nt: TGTGCCAGCAGCCAAGTGACCCGTTCACCCCTCCACTTT
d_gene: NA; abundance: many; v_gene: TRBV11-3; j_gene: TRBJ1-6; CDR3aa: CASSLDEDSPLHF; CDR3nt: TGTGCCAGCAGCTTAGACGAGGATTCACCCCTCCACTTT
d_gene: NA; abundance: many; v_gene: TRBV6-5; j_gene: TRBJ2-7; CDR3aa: CASSYSSGHLTYEQYF; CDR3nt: TGTGCCAGCAGTTACTCGAGTGGACACCTTACCTACGAGCAGTACTTC
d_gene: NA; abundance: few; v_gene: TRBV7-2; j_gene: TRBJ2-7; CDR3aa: CASSLAGNRPEQYF; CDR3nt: TGTGCCAGCAGCTTAGCGGGGAACCGTCCCGAGCAGTACTTC